This T cell receptor beta chain was identified in a study of somatic mutations in cytotoxic T cells in rheumatoid arthritis. About this clone itself: The antigen is not known.

Original data processing: Matches to published virus-specific TCRB sequences were rare among patient CD8+ clones larger than 1%. Some clones are missing from TCRdb's copy, which holds only in-frame ones; the method was immunoSEQ multiplex PCR. V and J calls and clone size come straight from that table; D and trimming were deduced from the DNA. Among 15,000 to 20,000 clones listed, approximately 82% were seen once. CD4+ and CD8+ cells were isolated by positive magnetic bead selection, with purity checked by flow cytometry. The CDR3 spans 17 residues. V was clipped by 1 base and J by 0 bases, with 15 bases between them. CDR1 and CDR2 (germline): MGHRA, YSYEKL. Study-wide results and limits: Clonality of CD8+ cells rose with age in rheumatoid arthritis patients but not healthy controls.

The sequence came from an adult with rheumatoid arthritis. The sequencing input was CD8+ T cells sorted from blood. V gene TRBV4-1 combines with J gene TRBJ1-1; D is ambiguous. CDR3: CASSQGGLLGVNTEAFF. CDR3 bases: TGCGCCAGCAGCCAAGGTGGGCTTCTGGGTGTGAACACTGAAGCTTTCTTT.